This T cell receptor (beta chain) is drawn from a study of blood T cell repertoires in COVID-19. Study details: Both acute and convalescent COVID-19 samples were obtained from the United States, Italy and Spain.

The trim removed 4 bases at V and 4 bases at J, leaving 12 bases unmatched. The germline V gene has CDR1 SGHNT and CDR2 YYREEE (reference sequence). The CDR3 loop spans 16 amino acids. This clone appeared a few times. Methods used by the authors: Counts of nucleated cells, estimated from reference gene primer amplification, were obtained. Profiled with immunoSEQ multiplex PCR; TCRdb holds only in-frame clones, not every one. V and J calls and clone size are those listed in that table; D and trimming were worked out from the DNA. The repertoire holds approximately 160,000 clones, with 90% as singletons.

Sequenced material: peripheral blood. The TCR was taken from a man aged 45 to 65 with acute or convalescent COVID-19. The V gene is TRBV5-4, the J gene TRBJ1-2; 8 bases match TRBD1. The CDR3 spells CASSQPDRVVGYGYTF. CDR3 bases: TGTGCCAGCAGCCAGCCGGACAGGGTAGTCGGCTATGGCTACACCTTC.